Listed here is a single TCR beta chain. The antigen is undetermined. The sample belongs to a study of T cell responses to AZD1222 COVID-19 vaccine. The study's findings and limits: Once two AZD1222 doses were given, Spike-specific TCR breadth and depth went up. The study reported that nearly half of spike-specific TCRs target unmutated variant regions. Most donors were white British, females outnumbered males, and clonal diversity was possibly underestimated.

Sequencing was performed with immunoSEQ multiplex PCR; in TCRdb, only in-frame clones are kept and a portion is missing. The sample yields roughly 140,000 clones, about 92% seen once. Germline V gene lookup returns CDR1 SGHNT and CDR2 YYREEE (reference sequence). Trimming at V came to 4 bases and at J to 3 bases, leaving 12 bases not matched to a gene. The CDR3 is made up of 16 amino acids. The chain couples TRBV5-4 to TRBJ2-7, with 8 bases lining up with TRBD2. Sequencing used peripheral blood, obtained on day 0 of AZD1222 vaccination. This receptor was taken from an adult in good health. CDR3 sequence: CASSPSLSGRHYEQYF. CDR3 sequence (DNA): TGTGCCAGCAGCCCCTCCCTCAGCGGGAGACACTACGAGCAGTACTTC.